This TCR beta chain was recovered during a study of beta chain features in type 1 diabetes. Whole-study findings and limits: Type 1 diabetes patients had moderately but significantly shorter TCRB CDR3s in all four CD4+ subsets.

Investigators reverse transcribed all isolated RNA, so they sequenced expressed TCRB transcripts. The data were produced by immunoSEQ multiplex PCR, yet TCRdb's version contains in-frame clones alone and is incomplete. The sample has about 120,000 clones; about a sixth are singletons. Comments on this clone: The antigen remains unidentified.

The authors sorted CD4+ naive, central memory, regulatory and stem cell-like memory cells via CD45RO/CCR7/CD25/CD127/CD95/CD27. Germline assignment: CDR1 MDHEN and CDR2 SYDVKM. This CDR3 has 13 amino acids. The V and J ends lost 7 bases and 3 bases respectively, with 11 bases between them. The chain combines TRBV28 with TRBJ2-3, with a tentative D call TRBD2 (6 bases). Material: central memory CD4+ T cells from blood. The receptor was derived from a man aged 30 to 39 with type 1 diabetes. The CDR3 DNA sequence: TGTGCCAGCACCCAGGCGGGGACAGATACGCAGTATTTT. This translates into CASTQAGTDTQYF.